Listed below are T cell receptor beta chains from one sample, sequenced in a study of blood T cell repertoires in COVID-19. Only in-frame clones appear in the TCRdb table, and some are missing; sequencing was by immunoSEQ multiplex PCR. The sample lists more than 300,000 clones; about 90% were seen once. Source material: peripheral blood. The receptors here all came from an older woman with COVID-19, enrolled during active disease. The CDR3 runs from the conserved cysteine through the conserved F or W. The D gene is left open where the match is weak. Size is omitted from some rows. Given values are once, few, many or a class for expanded clones.

j_call: TRBJ2-7; d_call: TRBD2; v_call: TRBV5-1; clone_size: .; cdr3_nt: TGCGCCAGCAGCTCGGCCGGGGGGGTAACCTACGAGCAGTACTTC; cdr3_aa: CASSSAGGVTYEQYF
j_call: TRBJ1-3; d_call: .; v_call: TRBV12-5; clone_size: .; cdr3_nt: TGTGCTAGTTTCCGACAGACCTCTCCTGGAAACACCATATATTTT; cdr3_aa: CASFRQTSPGNTIYF
j_call: TRBJ2-7; d_call: TRBD2; v_call: TRBV6-5; clone_size: .; cdr3_nt: TGTGCCAGCAGACCGGGACTAGCATCGTTCGAGCAGTACTTC; cdr3_aa: CASRPGLASFEQYF
j_call: TRBJ1-1; d_call: TRBD1; v_call: TRBV5-1; clone_size: once; cdr3_nt: TGCGCCAGCAGCTTTGAGACAGGGATGATGCAGGCTTTCTTT; cdr3_aa: CASSFETGMMQAFF
j_call: TRBJ2-2; d_call: TRBD1; v_call: TRBV24-1; clone_size: .; cdr3_nt: TGTGCCACCAGTGACCCCGGGACAGGGACCGGGGAGCTGTTTTTT; cdr3_aa: CATSDPGTGTGELFF
j_call: TRBJ1-5; d_call: TRBD1; v_call: TRBV7-6; clone_size: .; cdr3_nt: TGTGCCAGCAGTTTCACAGGGGGACAGCCCCAGCATTTT; cdr3_aa: CASSFTGGQPQHF
j_call: TRBJ1-6; d_call: .; v_call: TRBV18; clone_size: .; cdr3_nt: TGTGCCAGCTCACCAGGGGGGGGCACGGATTCACCCCTCCACTTT; cdr3_aa: CASSPGGGTDSPLHF
j_call: TRBJ2-3; d_call: TRBD2; v_call: TRBV27; clone_size: .; cdr3_nt: TGTGCCAGCAGTTTACTTCGGGGGGGGGTAGATACGCAGTATTTT; cdr3_aa: CASSLLRGGVDTQYF
j_call: TRBJ1-1; d_call: TRBD1; v_call: TRBV27; clone_size: .; cdr3_nt: TGTGCCAGCAGTTGGGACAGCATGAACACTGAAGCTTTCTTT; cdr3_aa: CASSWDSMNTEAFF
j_call: TRBJ1-6; d_call: TRBD1; v_call: TRBV5-5; clone_size: once; cdr3_nt: TGTGCCAGCAGCTTGGTTAATGACAGGGATCCCCTCCACTTT; cdr3_aa: CASSLVNDRDPLHF
j_call: TRBJ2-3; d_call: TRBD1; v_call: TRBV6-6; clone_size: .; cdr3_nt: TGTGCCAGCATCGGGACAGGGGGACCAGATACGCAGTATTTT; cdr3_aa: CASIGTGGPDTQYF
j_call: TRBJ1-5; d_call: .; v_call: TRBV30; clone_size: .; cdr3_nt: TGTGCCTGGAGTTGGGGACAAAGGGGCAATAGCAATCAGCCCCAGCATTTT; cdr3_aa: CAWSWGQRGNSNQPQHF
j_call: TRBJ2-5; d_call: .; v_call: TRBV5-6; clone_size: .; cdr3_nt: TGTGCCAGCAGCTTACAGGATCAAGAGACCCAGTACTTC; cdr3_aa: CASSLQDQETQYF
j_call: TRBJ2-4; d_call: TRBD2; v_call: TRBV7-3; clone_size: .; cdr3_nt: TGTGCCAGCAGCTTGCGTCGGCTAGCGGGGACTAAAAACATTCAGTACTTC; cdr3_aa: CASSLRRLAGTKNIQYF
j_call: TRBJ2-7; d_call: .; v_call: TRBV19; clone_size: .; cdr3_nt: TGTGCCAGCCGCACCACAGGGGGGGGCCACGAGCAGTACTTC; cdr3_aa: CASRTTGGGHEQYF
j_call: TRBJ2-7; d_call: .; v_call: TRBV6-5; clone_size: .; cdr3_nt: TGTGCCAGCAGGGTAGGAGACGAGCAGTACTTC; cdr3_aa: CASRVGDEQYF
j_call: TRBJ2-5; d_call: .; v_call: TRBV5-1; clone_size: .; cdr3_nt: TGCGCCAGCAGCTTGGTGGGAGGACGGGAGACCCAGTACTTC; cdr3_aa: CASSLVGGRETQYF
j_call: TRBJ1-2; d_call: TRBD1; v_call: TRBV6-5; clone_size: .; cdr3_nt: TGTGCCAGCAGTTACGGGACAGGGACCGGCTACACCTTC; cdr3_aa: CASSYGTGTGYTF
j_call: TRBJ2-5; d_call: .; v_call: TRBV24-1; clone_size: .; cdr3_nt: TGTGCCACCAGTGATTCGGACAGTAGGGAGACCCAGTACTTC; cdr3_aa: CATSDSDSRETQYF
j_call: TRBJ2-6; d_call: .; v_call: TRBV29-1; clone_size: .; cdr3_nt: TGCAGCGTTGAATTTCACTCTGGGGCCAACGTCCTGACTTTC; cdr3_aa: CSVEFHSGANVLTF
j_call: TRBJ2-7; d_call: .; v_call: TRBV11-2; clone_size: few; cdr3_nt: TGTGCCAGCAGCTTAGGGGACTTACTCTCCTACGAGCAGTACTTC; cdr3_aa: CASSLGDLLSYEQYF
j_call: TRBJ1-5; d_call: TRBD1; v_call: TRBV19; clone_size: once; cdr3_nt: TGTGCCAGTAGTGCCGGGACAGGGGGCTCTGCGAATAGCAATCAGCCCCAGCATTTT; cdr3_aa: CASSAGTGGSANSNQPQHF
j_call: TRBJ2-2; d_call: TRBD1; v_call: TRBV18; clone_size: .; cdr3_nt: TGTGCCAGCTCACCACTGAAACAGGGGGCAGCCGGGGAGCTGTTTTTT; cdr3_aa: CASSPLKQGAAGELFF
j_call: TRBJ1-2; d_call: .; v_call: TRBV5-4; clone_size: .; cdr3_nt: TGTGCCAGCAGCCAAGACATGCTCTATGGCTACACCTTC; cdr3_aa: CASSQDMLYGYTF
j_call: TRBJ1-1; d_call: .; v_call: TRBV7-3; clone_size: .; cdr3_nt: TGTGCCAGCAGCTTAAATCGGGGGACGAACACTGAAGCTTTCTTT; cdr3_aa: CASSLNRGTNTEAFF
j_call: TRBJ2-1; d_call: TRBD2; v_call: TRBV24-1; clone_size: .; cdr3_nt: TGTGCCACCAGTGATCTAAGCGGGGGGGCCAATGAGCAGTTCTTC; cdr3_aa: CATSDLSGGANEQFF
j_call: TRBJ2-7; d_call: TRBD1; v_call: TRBV25-1; clone_size: .; cdr3_nt: TGTGCCAGCAGTGAAAAAGGACAGGGTTACGAGCAGTACTTC; cdr3_aa: CASSEKGQGYEQYF
j_call: TRBJ2-5; d_call: TRBD1; v_call: TRBV18; clone_size: once; cdr3_nt: TGTGCCAGCTCACCACTCGGGACAGTCCAAGAGACCCAGTACTTC; cdr3_aa: CASSPLGTVQETQYF
j_call: TRBJ1-4; d_call: TRBD1; v_call: TRBV6-5; clone_size: .; cdr3_nt: TGTGCCAGCAGATCCGGGACAGGGGTTGAAAAACTGTTTTTT; cdr3_aa: CASRSGTGVEKLFF
j_call: TRBJ2-1; d_call: .; v_call: TRBV6-6; clone_size: .; cdr3_nt: TGTGCCAGCCAAAACAGGGCTTCCTCCTACAATGAGCAGTTCTTC; cdr3_aa: CASQNRASSYNEQFF
j_call: TRBJ1-5; d_call: TRBD1; v_call: TRBV19; clone_size: .; cdr3_nt: TGTGCCAGTAGTATGAAGGACAGGGGGGTCGGACAGCCCCAGCATTTT; cdr3_aa: CASSMKDRGVGQPQHF
j_call: TRBJ2-1; d_call: TRBD2; v_call: TRBV11-3; clone_size: .; cdr3_nt: TGTGCCAGCAGCTCATCCGGATCACTAGCGGGGGCTAGGGATGAGCAGTTCTTC; cdr3_aa: CASSSSGSLAGARDEQFF
j_call: TRBJ1-2; d_call: TRBD1; v_call: TRBV7-2; clone_size: few; cdr3_nt: TGTGCCAGCAGCGTATCCTCTGACAGGGGGCGCATTGGCTACACCTTC; cdr3_aa: CASSVSSDRGRIGYTF
j_call: TRBJ1-2; d_call: .; v_call: TRBV6-5; clone_size: .; cdr3_nt: TGTGCCAGCACCGGAGGGGCCACTGGCTATGGCTACACCTTC; cdr3_aa: CASTGGATGYGYTF
j_call: TRBJ2-6; d_call: .; v_call: TRBV10-3; clone_size: once; cdr3_nt: TGTGCCATCAGTGAGTTGGCAGGTGTTGGGGCCAACGTCCTGACTTTC; cdr3_aa: CAISELAGVGANVLTF
j_call: TRBJ2-3; d_call: TRBD2; v_call: TRBV15; clone_size: .; cdr3_nt: TGTGCCACCAGCAGAACACTAGCGGGGGGATCAGATACGCAGTATTTT; cdr3_aa: CATSRTLAGGSDTQYF
j_call: TRBJ2-3; d_call: TRBD2; v_call: TRBV7-2; clone_size: .; cdr3_nt: TGTGCCAGCAGCCTTAGCGGGGGGAAGACAGATACGCAGTATTTT; cdr3_aa: CASSLSGGKTDTQYF
j_call: TRBJ1-2; d_call: .; v_call: TRBV7-6; clone_size: .; cdr3_nt: TGTGCCAGCAGCTTGTGGGGGGGTGAGGATGGCTACACCTTC; cdr3_aa: CASSLWGGEDGYTF
j_call: TRBJ1-1; d_call: TRBD1; v_call: TRBV5-1; clone_size: .; cdr3_nt: TGCGCCAGCAGCTTCTTGTCCGGGACAGGGGCGGTTAGCACTGAAGCTTTCTTT; cdr3_aa: CASSFLSGTGAVSTEAFF
j_call: TRBJ1-1; d_call: .; v_call: TRBV2; clone_size: .; cdr3_nt: TGTGCCAGCAGTGAAGTTGGGGGGGACACTGAAGCTTTCTTT; cdr3_aa: CASSEVGGDTEAFF
j_call: TRBJ1-5; d_call: .; v_call: TRBV7-2; clone_size: .; cdr3_nt: TGTGCCAGCAGCTTTCAGTACCATAGCAATCAGCCCCAGCATTTT; cdr3_aa: CASSFQYHSNQPQHF
j_call: TRBJ1-6; d_call: .; v_call: TRBV18; clone_size: once; cdr3_nt: TGTGCCAGCTCACCGGGCGTTAATTCACCCCTCCACTTT; cdr3_aa: CASSPGVNSPLHF
j_call: TRBJ2-2; d_call: TRBD1; v_call: TRBV19; clone_size: .; cdr3_nt: TGTGCCAGTCGACGGGACAGGGGTACCGGGGAGCTGTTTTTT; cdr3_aa: CASRRDRGTGELFF
j_call: TRBJ2-2; d_call: .; v_call: TRBV10-3; clone_size: .; cdr3_nt: TGTGCCATCACCGAAACAGGGAGCGCCGGGGAGCTGTTTTTT; cdr3_aa: CAITETGSAGELFF
j_call: TRBJ2-2; d_call: .; v_call: TRBV6-5; clone_size: .; cdr3_nt: TGTGCCAGCAGTTATGGGCAAAATGTGGGCGGGGAGCTGTTTTTT; cdr3_aa: CASSYGQNVGGELFF
j_call: TRBJ2-7; d_call: TRBD1; v_call: TRBV6-7; clone_size: .; cdr3_nt: TGTGCCAGCCTCCAGGGGGCGTATTTCGAGCAGTACTTC; cdr3_aa: CASLQGAYFEQYF
j_call: TRBJ1-1; d_call: .; v_call: TRBV4-2; clone_size: .; cdr3_nt: TGTGCCAGCAGCCAAGAGACAGCCGTCAACACTGAAGCTTTCTTT; cdr3_aa: CASSQETAVNTEAFF
j_call: TRBJ1-1; d_call: .; v_call: TRBV30; clone_size: .; cdr3_nt: TGTGCCTGGAGTGTATCAGGGTACACTGAAGCTTTCTTT; cdr3_aa: CAWSVSGYTEAFF
j_call: TRBJ1-5; d_call: .; v_call: TRBV12-5; clone_size: .; cdr3_nt: TGTGCTAGTAGGAACCAGGGACAAGGGTTTCAGCCCCAGCATTTT; cdr3_aa: CASRNQGQGFQPQHF
j_call: TRBJ1-1; d_call: .; v_call: TRBV19; clone_size: once; cdr3_nt: TGTGCCAGTAGTCCACTTACGGGCACTGAAGCTTTCTTT; cdr3_aa: CASSPLTGTEAFF
j_call: TRBJ2-7; d_call: .; v_call: TRBV5-8; clone_size: .; cdr3_nt: TGTGCCAGCAGCTCGGGCTACGAGCAGTACTTC; cdr3_aa: CASSSGYEQYF
j_call: TRBJ1-4; d_call: .; v_call: TRBV2; clone_size: .; cdr3_nt: TGTGCCAGCAGTTCTCAAGGGGGTGAAAAACTGTTTTTT; cdr3_aa: CASSSQGGEKLFF
j_call: TRBJ1-2; d_call: .; v_call: TRBV30; clone_size: .; cdr3_nt: TGTGCCTGGCTCGAGTCCGGGACTGGCAACTATGGCTACACCTTC; cdr3_aa: CAWLESGTGNYGYTF
j_call: TRBJ2-7; d_call: .; v_call: TRBV5-1; clone_size: .; cdr3_nt: TGCGCCAGCAGCTTGCATGAGGCTAGGGGTCTCAGCTCCTACGAGCAGTACTTC; cdr3_aa: CASSLHEARGLSSYEQYF